These 7 T cell receptor beta chains share one sample of origin, sequenced in a study of cytomegalovirus exposure and HLA in healthy donors. Vbeta (60) and Jbeta (13) primers were used in the PCR. Generated by immunoSEQ multiplex PCR, the TCRdb table keeps only in-frame clones and is missing some. The sample has some 200,000 clones, more than 75% seen once. The source material was PBMCs. The receptors were gathered from a woman in her thirties or forties in good health and CMV-seronegative.

The J gene is TRBJ1-1, the V gene TRBV2; tentative D call: TRBD1 (5 bases). The V gene's germline CDR1 is SNHLY and CDR2 FYNNEI. Trimming shortened V by 1 base and J by 3 bases, and 12 bases separated the two germline ends. The CDR3 totals 15 residues. The CDR3 region is CASSEGRGGYTEAFF. In nucleotides, the CDR3 is TGTGCCAGCAGTGAAGGAAGGGGCGGATACACTGAAGCTTTCTTT.

The gene calls are TRBV4-2 and TRBJ2-5, with D unresolved. Germline CDR1 LGHNA, CDR2 YNFKEQ. The CDR3 runs 15 residues. The V gene lost 3 bases and the J gene lost 1 base, with 12 bases spanning the gap. The CDR3 region has the DNA TGTGCCAGCAGCCAGAAACCGGGTTTCCAAGAGACCCAGTACTTC. Its protein is CASSQKPGFQETQYF.

This rearrangement joins TRBV5-6 to TRBJ1-2; TRBD1 aligns across 7 bases. The CDR3 contains 14 residues. The germline CDR1 and CDR2 sequences are SGHDT and YYEEEE. The V gene end was trimmed by 5 bases and the J gene end by 6 bases; junction bases not matched to a gene: 10. DNA of the CDR3: TGTGCCAGCAGTCCCCCAGGGGGGTATGATGGCTACACCTTC. Translation: CASSPPGGYDGYTF.

The V gene is TRBV4-2, the J gene TRBJ2-7; 9 positions agree with TRBD2. Germline CDR1 and CDR2: LGHNA and YNFKEQ. This CDR3 has 15 residues. The V gene end was trimmed by 1 base and the J gene end by 3 bases; junction bases not matched to a gene: 4. CDR3 protein: CASSQVAGEVYEQYF. The CDR3 bases are TGTGCCAGCAGCCAAGTAGCGGGAGAGGTCTACGAGCAGTACTTC.

The rearrangement joins TRBV7-9 to TRBJ2-1; TRBD2 aligns across 9 bases. The CDR3 is 16 amino acids. Germline trimming cut 3 bases from V and 6 bases from J; bases unmatched to any gene: 9. Germline CDR1 and CDR2: SEHNR and FQNEAQ (reference sequence). This chain's CDR3 is CASSFSTSGDLNEQFF. As DNA, the CDR3 is TGTGCCAGCAGCTTCTCGACTAGCGGAGACCTCAATGAGCAGTTCTTC.

The chain is built from TRBV27 and TRBJ2-7, with TRBD2 as a possible D gene (6 bases). Trimming left V 7 bases short and J 6 bases short, with 13 bases between. CDR3 length: 12 residues. The V gene's germline CDR1 is MNHEY and CDR2 SMNVEV (reference sequence). The CDR3 region is CASTYTGGEQYF. CDR3 DNA sequence: TGTGCCAGCACCTACACCGGGGGCGAGCAGTACTTC.

This chain connects TRBV10-3 to TRBJ2-7, with 8 bases identical to TRBD2. This CDR3 is built from 13 residues. Trimming removed 10 bases from V and 2 bases from J; junction bases left unmatched: 7. Germline V lookup: CDR1 ENHRY, CDR2 SYGVKD. The CDR3 sequence: CATGSGSPYEQYF. The CDR3 DNA is TGTGCCACGGGAAGCGGGAGCCCCTACGAGCAGTACTTC.